A selection of T cell receptor beta chains follows, all from one sample in a study of T cells in localized non-small cell lung cancer. Profiled with immunoSEQ multiplex PCR; TCRdb holds only in-frame clones, not every one. In the table there are tens of thousands of clones, around 73% of which are singletons. The sample in question was peripheral blood, obtained before any cancer treatment. Receptor source: a male donor aged 60 or over with stage II squamous cell lung carcinoma. CDR3s include the opening cysteine and the closing phenylalanine or tryptophan. Fields, in order: D gene, clone size, J gene, V gene, CDR3 protein, CDR3 DNA. The D gene is left open where the match is weak. A clone size is listed for some rows: how often the clone was seen (once, few, many), or a class if it is expanded.

>.|.|TRBJ2-1|TRBV6-5
CASSSVALGEQFF
TGTGCCAGCAGTTCAGTGGCTCTCGGTGAGCAGTTCTTC
>TRBD2|.|TRBJ2-3|TRBV10-3
CATRLAGTTDTQYF
TGTGCCACACGACTAGCGGGGACTACAGATACGCAGTATTTT
>.|.|TRBJ2-1|TRBV5-1
CASSSQGYEQFF
TGCGCCAGCAGCTCACAGGGTTATGAGCAGTTCTTC
>.|.|TRBJ2-2|TRBV30
CANGASGGEGGGGELFF
TGTGCCAACGGAGCTAGCGGAGGAGAAGGGGGTGGCGGGGAGCTGTTTTTT
>.|medium-sized|TRBJ1-1|TRBV7-9
CASSLPLTIPEAFF
TGTGCCAGCAGCTTACCCCTGACGATACCTGAAGCTTTCTTT
>.|.|TRBJ1-1|TRBV2
CASTREGLNTEAFF
TGTGCCAGCACACGCGAGGGACTGAACACTGAAGCTTTCTTT
>.|once|TRBJ2-7|TRBV5-1
CASSSTGLSGYEQYF
TGCGCCAGCAGCTCTACGGGACTGAGTGGGTACGAGCAGTACTTC
>.|.|TRBJ2-7|TRBV5-5
CASSLGTVTDEQYF
TGTGCCAGCAGCTTGGGGACAGTCACTGACGAGCAGTACTTC
>TRBD2|.|TRBJ2-7|TRBV29-1
CSFPILGLAGYEQYF
TGCAGCTTCCCCATATTGGGACTAGCGGGTTACGAGCAGTACTTC
>.|.|TRBJ2-1|TRBV5-5
CASSLVIRSSYPDEQFF
TGTGCCAGCAGCTTGGTTATCAGATCTAGTTACCCCGATGAGCAGTTCTTC
>TRBD1|.|TRBJ2-3|TRBV11-1
CASSLRQGGSTDTQYF
TGTGCCAGCAGCCTTAGACAGGGGGGGAGCACAGATACGCAGTATTTT
>.|.|TRBJ2-2|TRBV6-5
CASSLGTYNTGELFF
TGTGCCAGCAGCCTGGGGACATATAACACCGGGGAGCTGTTTTTT
>.|few|TRBJ2-7|TRBV5-4
CASSLSTYEQYF
TGTGCCAGCAGCTTGTCAACCTACGAGCAGTACTTC
>.|.|TRBJ1-5|TRBV2
CASTPEVGGQPQHF
TGTGCCAGCACCCCGGAGGTCGGCGGCCAGCCCCAGCATTTT
>.|.|TRBJ1-2|TRBV5-6
CASNPGRNYGYTF
TGTGCCAGCAACCCAGGGAGAAACTATGGCTACACCTTC